Below, 13 T cell receptor beta chains from the same sample are listed, as sequenced in a study of cytomegalovirus exposure and HLA in healthy donors. The PCR employed 60 Vbeta primers together with 13 Jbeta primers. The data were produced by immunoSEQ multiplex PCR, yet TCRdb's version contains in-frame clones alone and is incomplete. Of 150,000 to 200,000 clones listed, 80% to 85% are singletons. Source material: PBMCs. These receptors were collected from a woman younger than 35 in good health and CMV-seronegative.

The gene calls are TRBV11-2 and TRBJ1-2, with D maybe TRBD1 (6 bases). V lost 5 bases, J lost 5 bases, and 9 bases lay in between. CDR1 SGHAT and CDR2 FQNNGV come from the germline V gene. The CDR3 consists of 12 residues. The CDR3 DNA follows: TGTGCCAGCAGCCGGACAGAGTATGGCTACACCTTC. It is translated as CASSRTEYGYTF.

This chain uses TRBV27 with TRBJ2-2; 7 bases align to TRBD1. The J segment lost 6 bases and the V segment lost 5 bases, leaving 12 bases of the junction unmatched. Germline values: CDR1 MNHEY, CDR2 SMNVEV (reference sequence). The CDR3 extends over 16 amino acids. CDR3 loop: CASSLTGNHPAGELFF. Written as DNA, the CDR3 is TGTGCCAGCAGTCTGACAGGGAACCACCCCGCCGGGGAGCTGTTTTTT.

J is TRBJ2-2 and V is TRBV19, with a tentative D call TRBD2 (6 bases). CDR1 is LNHDA, CDR2 SQIVND, per germline (reference sequence). V was clipped by 7 bases and J by 5 bases, with 14 bases between them. This CDR3 has 14 residues. The CDR3 coding sequence is TGTGCCAGTATGGGGGGAATCTCGACCGGGGAGCTGTTTTTT. As protein: CASMGGISTGELFF.

The chain combines TRBV6-5 with TRBJ1-5; D gene unclear. Germline loops: CDR1 MNHEY, CDR2 SVGAGI. This CDR3 region has 11 residues. V was pared by 5 bases and J by 6 bases, with 5 bases between. The CDR3 reads CASSEAQPQHF. CDR3 nucleotides: TGTGCCAGCAGTGAAGCTCAGCCCCAGCATTTT.

CDR3 sequence: CASSLASGPAQHF. CDR3 DNA: TGTGCCAGCAGCTTGGCCTCAGGTCCAGCCCAGCATTTT. This chain uses TRBV5-6 with TRBJ1-5; no firm D call. V lost 0 bases to trimming and J lost 11 bases, with 12 bases between them. Germline V lookup: CDR1 SGHDT, CDR2 YYEEEE. The CDR3 covers 13 residues.

This chain joins TRBV5-1 and TRBJ2-2; TRBD2 matches 13 bases. The CDR3 consists of 17 residues. Germline V lookup: CDR1 SGHRS, CDR2 YFSETQ. V trimming: 4 bases; J trimming: 1 base; junction bases outside the gene matches: 4. The CDR3 is CASSKGLAGQNTGELFF. The CDR3 nucleotides read TGCGCCAGCAGCAAGGGACTAGCGGGGCAGAACACCGGGGAGCTGTTTTTT. Full variable domain (remainder filled in from reference TRBV5-1 and TRBJ2-2): KAGVTQTPRYLIKTRGQQVTLSCSPISGHRSVSWYQQTPGQGLQFLFEYFSETQRNKGNFPGRFSGRQFSNSRSEMNVSTLELGDSALYLCASSKGLAGQNTGELFFGEGSRLTVL.

In DNA, the CDR3 is TGCGCCAGCAGTCCAGGGTCCTACGAGCAGTACTTC. This codes for CASSPGSYEQYF. The chain carries TRBV23-1 and TRBJ2-7, with D possibly matching TRBD1 (5 bases). TRBV23-1 has ORF status, its function being uncertain. The length of the CDR3 is 12 residues. V shed 4 bases and J shed 1 base, with 5 bases lying between them.

The chain recombines TRBV6-4 with TRBJ1-1; D is unclear. V dropped 6 bases and J dropped 6 bases, with 11 bases sitting between them. Germline V gives CDR1 MRHNA, CDR2 SNTAGT. The CDR3 runs 12 residues. CDR3 in DNA: TGTGCCAGCAGGTACGGGTGGGCTGAAGCTTTCTTT. This gives the protein CASRYGWAEAFF.

The rearrangement joins TRBV6-1 to TRBJ1-2; D possibly corresponds to TRBD1 (5 bases). V dropped 4 bases and J dropped 7 bases, with 10 bases sitting between them. The CDR3 covers 12 residues. Germline CDR1 is MNHNS and CDR2 is SASEGT. DNA for the CDR3: TGTGCCAGCAGTGGTCAGGGTTTTGGCTACACCTTC. The encoded protein is CASSGQGFGYTF.

The chain employs TRBV7-2 and TRBJ2-6, with TRBD2 as a possible D gene (5 bases). Germline V CDR1 and CDR2: SGHTA, FQGNSA. The CDR3 loop spans 16 amino acids. V lost 2 bases to trimming and J lost 2 bases, with 10 bases between them. The CDR3 coding sequence is TGTGCCAGCAGCTTAAGGACTCAGGCTGGGGCCAACGTCCTGACTTTC. It encodes CASSLRTQAGANVLTF.

The V and J genes are TRBV11-1 and TRBJ1-2; 9 bases line up with TRBD1. V lost 5 bases and J lost 6; bases outside the gene matches: 10. Germline V gene sequence: CDR1 SGHAT, CDR2 FQDESV (reference sequence). The CDR3 sequence is 15 residues long. The CDR3 DNA is TGTGCCAGCAGCCAGTACAGGGGGCGAGTGCATGGCTACACCTTC. Protein sequence: CASSQYRGRVHGYTF. Full variable domain (missing parts from reference TRBV11-1 and TRBJ1-2): EAEVAQSPRYKITEKSQAVAFWCDPISGHATLYWYRQILGQGPELLVQFQDESVVDDSQLPKDRFSAERLKGVDSTLKIQPAELGDSAMYLCASSQYRGRVHGYTFGSGTRLTVV.

This sequence joins TRBV19 and TRBJ1-2, with 9 bases that match TRBD1. The CDR3 covers 15 residues. CDR1 is LNHDA and CDR2 is SQIVND in the germline V gene (reference sequence). Losses at the gene ends were 9 bases for V and 2 bases for J; bases not matched to a gene: 10. The CDR3 loop is CASKSQDRGNYGYTF. CDR3 DNA: TGTGCCAGCAAGTCCCAAGACAGGGGGAACTATGGCTACACCTTC.

A remark on this clone: A read error may account for a junction end that differs from germline. The chain combines TRBV7-9 with TRBJ1-5; 8 bases are a match to TRBD1. The CDR3 contains 14 residues. The germline CDR1 and CDR2 sequences are SEHNR and FQNEAQ (reference sequence). The CDR3 spells CSSSPDRANQPQHF. Here the CDR3 DNA reads TGTTCCAGCAGCCCGGACAGGGCAAATCAGCCCCAGCATTTT.